This TCR beta chain was found in a study of cytomegalovirus exposure and HLA in healthy donors. Study-wide points: Earlier analysis looked at TCR beta V segments, and most were productive about 90% or about 30% of the time. A further, later analysis showed that HLA-associated TCR beta chains (compared with equally common others) were more clonally expanded.

Of note for this clone: Its matching antigen is unknown.

The CDR3 has 16 amino acids. With 3 bases clipped from V and 0 bases from J, the junction kept 6 bases outside the gene matches. Germline V gene lookup returns CDR1 MGHDK and CDR2 SYGVNS. It was with 60 Vbeta and 13 Jbeta primers that the PCR ran. Only in-frame clones appear in the TCRdb table, and some are missing; sequencing was by immunoSEQ multiplex PCR. The sample consists of some 160,000 clones, about 72% of them appearing once. The donors comprised healthy bone marrow donors. The chain recombines TRBV25-1 with TRBJ2-7; 9 bases align to TRBD1. This sequence originates from a male donor in good health and CMV-seronegative. The sequenced sample was PBMCs. CDR3 in amino acids: CASSDSGTGSSYEQYF. The CDR3 nucleotides read TGTGCCAGCAGTGATTCGGGGACAGGGTCCTCCTACGAGCAGTACTTC.